A selection of T cell receptor beta chains follows, all from one sample in a study of T cells after yellow fever vaccination. TCRdb recomputed calls from the 5' RACE reads with MiXCR, one row per CDR3 protein. The sample contains roughly 250,000 distinct CDR3 sequences, 13% of which appear only once. The starting material was CD4+ T cells sorted from PBMCs, obtained 45 days after the yellow fever booster vaccination. The receptors come from a young man who received the YFV17D yellow fever vaccine. The CDR3 runs from the conserved cysteine through the conserved F or W. The D gene is left open where the match is weak. For some rows the clone size is stated as once, few or many, or as a class when expanded; others skip it.

clone size,J gene,CDR3 length,D gene,V gene,CDR3 DNA,CDR3 protein
-,TRBJ2-1,17,TRBD2,TRBV6-2/TRBV6-3,TGTGCCAGCAGTTACCCTCACCTCCGACTAGCGGGCGATGAGCAGTTCTTC,CASSYPHLRLAGDEQFF
few,TRBJ2-5,13,-,TRBV7-8,TGTGCCAGCAGCCTCCCGATTCAAGAGACCCAGTACTTC,CASSLPIQETQYF
-,TRBJ2-1,17,-,TRBV18,TGTGCCAGCTCTCCTACCACCGGGACACTATATTACAATGAGCAGTTCTTC,CASSPTTGTLYYNEQFF
many,TRBJ2-7,12,-,TRBV5-6,TGTGCCAGCAGCTTGTTCGGATACGAGCAGTACTTC,CASSLFGYEQYF
few,TRBJ2-1,16,TRBD2,TRBV5-1,TGCGCCAGCTCTAAGACCGGGACTAGCGGGATAAATGAGCAGTTCTTC,CASSKTGTSGINEQFF
-,TRBJ2-7,14,-,TRBV7-2,TGTGCCAGCAGAGGGGGGGACGGAGCCTACGAGCAGTACTTC,CASRGGDGAYEQYF
few,TRBJ2-2,18,TRBD2,TRBV11-2,TGTGCCAGCAGCTTAAGTCGGCTAGCGGGAGCGGTCACCGGGGAGCTGTTTTTT,CASSLSRLAGAVTGELFF
many,TRBJ1-5,13,-,TRBV29-1,TGCAGCGTTGAAGAGATGGAGGGACAGCCCCAGCATTTT,CSVEEMEGQPQHF
-,TRBJ1-3,16,-,TRBV6-5,TGTGCCAGCAGTTACTCTTCCAGCTTCTCTGGAAACACCATATATTTT,CASSYSSSFSGNTIYF
-,TRBJ2-3,16,-,TRBV4-3,TGCGCCAGCAGCCAAGCGGGACAAATCCACACAGATACGCAGTATTTT,CASSQAGQIHTDTQYF
-,TRBJ2-3,14,TRBD2,TRBV11-3,TGTGCCAGCAGCCACGGACTAGCGGAGGATACGCAGTATTTT,CASSHGLAEDTQYF
few,TRBJ2-3,14,-,TRBV19,TGTGCCAGTAGTTGGCGTGTCCACACAGATACGCAGTATTTT,CASSWRVHTDTQYF